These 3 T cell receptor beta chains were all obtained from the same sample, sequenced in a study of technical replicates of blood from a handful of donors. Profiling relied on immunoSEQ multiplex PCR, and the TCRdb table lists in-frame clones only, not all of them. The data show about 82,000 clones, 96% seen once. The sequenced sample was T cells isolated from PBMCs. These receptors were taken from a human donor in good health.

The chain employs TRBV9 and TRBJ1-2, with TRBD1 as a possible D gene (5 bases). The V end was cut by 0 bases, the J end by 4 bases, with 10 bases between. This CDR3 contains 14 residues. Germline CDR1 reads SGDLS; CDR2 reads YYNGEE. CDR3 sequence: CASSVVGEAYGYTF. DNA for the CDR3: TGTGCCAGCAGCGTAGTAGGGGAAGCCTATGGCTACACCTTC.

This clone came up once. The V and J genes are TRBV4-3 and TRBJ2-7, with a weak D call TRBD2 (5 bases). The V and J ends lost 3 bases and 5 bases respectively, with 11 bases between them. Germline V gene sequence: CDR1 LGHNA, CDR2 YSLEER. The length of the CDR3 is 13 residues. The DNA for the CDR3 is TGCGCCAGCAGCCAGTTTTTCGGGAACGAGCAGTACTTC. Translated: CASSQFFGNEQYF.

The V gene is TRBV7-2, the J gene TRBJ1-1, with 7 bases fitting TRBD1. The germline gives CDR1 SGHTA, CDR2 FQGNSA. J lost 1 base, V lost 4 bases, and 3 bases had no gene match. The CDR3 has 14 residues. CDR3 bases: TGTGCCAGCAGCTCGGACAGGTGGAACACTGAAGCTTTCTTT. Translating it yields CASSSDRWNTEAFF.